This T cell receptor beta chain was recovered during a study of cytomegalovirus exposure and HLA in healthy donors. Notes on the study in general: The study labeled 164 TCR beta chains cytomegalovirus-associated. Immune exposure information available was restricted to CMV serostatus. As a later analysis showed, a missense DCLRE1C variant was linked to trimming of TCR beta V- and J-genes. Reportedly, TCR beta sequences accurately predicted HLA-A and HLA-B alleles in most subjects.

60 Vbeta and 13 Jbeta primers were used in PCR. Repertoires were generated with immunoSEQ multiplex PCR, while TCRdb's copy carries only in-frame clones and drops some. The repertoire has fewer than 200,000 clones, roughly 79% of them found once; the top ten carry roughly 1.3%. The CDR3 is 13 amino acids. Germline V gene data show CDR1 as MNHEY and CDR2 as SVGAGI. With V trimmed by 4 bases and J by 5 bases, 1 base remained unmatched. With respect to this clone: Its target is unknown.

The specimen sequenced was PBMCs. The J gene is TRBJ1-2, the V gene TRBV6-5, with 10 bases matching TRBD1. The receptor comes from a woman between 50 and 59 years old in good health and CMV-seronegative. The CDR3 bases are TGTGCCAGCAGTTGGACAGGGGGATATGGCTACACCTTC. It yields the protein CASSWTGGYGYTF.